This T cell receptor (beta chain) originates from a study of T cell changes during pregnancy in multiple sclerosis. CDR1 and CDR2 from the germline V gene are MNHNY and SVGAGI (reference sequence). There are 11 residues in the CDR3. V was clipped by 8 bases and J by 5 bases, with 7 bases between them. This clone occurred a few times. Method: immunoSEQ multiplex PCR; TCRdb's copy keeps in-frame clones and lacks some. Among 70,000 to 75,000 clones listed, roughly 92% were seen once. This receptor was obtained from a female donor with multiple sclerosis, enrolled in a pregnancy study. The chain links TRBV6-6 to TRBJ2-1; D not resolved. The specimen was peripheral blood, collected in the second trimester of pregnancy. The DNA of the CDR3 is TGTGCCAGCTTTTCCAACAATGAGCAGTTCTTC. This encodes CASFSNNEQFF.